This T cell receptor (beta chain) was recorded in a study of cytomegalovirus exposure and HLA in healthy donors. V shed 3 bases, J shed 3 bases, and the junction held 9 bases outside the gene matches. The CDR3 loop spans 17 amino acids. CDR1 and CDR2 (germline): LNHDA, SQIVND (reference sequence). The PCR ran on 60 Vbeta and 13 Jbeta primers. Method: immunoSEQ multiplex PCR; TCRdb's copy keeps in-frame clones and lacks some. The sample holds some 150,000 clones, about 9.1% seen once. The clonotype was recovered from a middle-aged woman in good health and CMV-seropositive. This chain connects TRBV19 to TRBJ2-1; 9 nucleotides line up with TRBD1. Sequenced material: PBMCs. The CDR3 nucleotides are TGTGCCAGTAGTATGGGGCCCGGGACAGGGATCTACAATGAGCAGTTCTTC. This codes for CASSMGPGTGIYNEQFF.